The following is a T cell receptor (beta chain) sequence with its context. The target antigen is unknown. Per the original data handling: Junction-only sequences produced by ImmunoSEQ had no quality scores, so filtering differed. Libraries were prepared by immunoSEQ multiplex PCR; TCRdb keeps only in-frame clonotypes and omits some of them. Clone size and V and J calls were adopted from that table, with D and trimming inferred from the DNA. The sample has 600,000 or so clones; more than 95% are singletons. The CDR3 is 16 residues long. Germline V gene data show CDR1 as SGHRS and CDR2 as YFSETQ. Trimming removed 4 bases at V and 2 bases at J, with 17 bases between. The source of the sample is a study of shared clonotypes between healthy human individuals. The study's findings and limits: Among the subsets, naive ones generally showed larger estimated richness than memory ones.

Naive CD8 cells comprised CD45RO-negative, CCR7-positively selected cells, excluding terminally differentiated effector memory CD45RA+ cells. This receptor was obtained from a man aged 30-40 years in good health. The rearrangement joins TRBV5-1 to TRBJ2-3; D remains unclear. The sample comprised naive CD8+ T cells sorted from blood. The CDR3 reads CASSPPSIQSTDTQYF. CDR3 nucleotides: TGCGCCAGCAGCCCGCCTTCAATCCAGTCCACAGATACGCAGTATTTT.